These 14 T cell receptor beta chains came from one sample sequenced in a study of shared clonotypes between healthy human individuals. TCRdb's copy holds only in-frame clones and misses some; the assay was immunoSEQ multiplex PCR. Here the sample spans fewer than 850,000 clones, around 72% being singletons. The sample was memory CD4+ T cells sorted from blood. Stated subset: CD45RA-negative fraction. Source of these receptors: a woman in her 30s in good health.

The genes are TRBV4-1 and TRBJ2-7, with D perhaps matching TRBD2 (5 bases). The CDR3 has 16 residues. Trimming pared 0 bases from V and 3 bases from J, leaving 15 bases between. CDR1 MGHRA and CDR2 YSYEKL come from the germline V gene. The CDR3 sequence is CASSQERRSGVYEQYF. The CDR3 DNA follows: TGCGCCAGCAGCCAAGAGAGGCGGAGCGGAGTCTACGAGCAGTACTTC.

This sequence joins TRBV30 and TRBJ1-5; D is possibly TRBD1 (5 bases). This CDR3 has 14 amino acids. Germline loops: CDR1 GTSNPN, CDR2 SVGIG (reference sequence). Trimming stripped 2 bases from V and 4 bases from J, with 12 bases between. CDR3 DNA: TGTGCCTGGAGTATCGGACACGTTAATCAGCCCCAGCATTTT. It translates to CAWSIGHVNQPQHF.

This rearrangement joins TRBV5-1 to TRBJ1-1; D is unresolved. Deletions cut 5 bases from V and 6 bases from J, with 14 bases between. The CDR3 is 13 residues long. Germline V CDR1 and CDR2: SGHRS, YFSETQ. The CDR3 is CASSLEYVAEAFF. DNA for the CDR3: TGCGCCAGCAGTCTGGAATATGTAGCTGAAGCTTTCTTT.

The DNA of the CDR3 is TGTGCCAGCCGGACAGTCTCTGGAAACACCATATATTTT. Its translation is CASRTVSGNTIYF. The V gene is TRBV27, the J gene TRBJ1-3, with a possible D match to TRBD1 (6 bases). Between the trimmed V and J ends, which lost 8 bases and 0 bases, there was a span of 8 bases. The CDR3 length is 13 residues. Germline-derived CDR1 and CDR2 are MNHEY and SMNVEV (reference sequence).

This rearrangement joins TRBV5-4 to TRBJ1-1; D is unresolved. This CDR3 is built from 13 residues. Deletions cut 4 bases from V and 1 base from J, with 8 bases between. Germline values: CDR1 SGHNT, CDR2 YYREEE (reference sequence). In DNA, the CDR3 is TGTGCCAGCAGCCTTATACCGAACACTGAAGCTTTCTTT. It specifies CASSLIPNTEAFF.

The chain is built from TRBV19 and TRBJ1-2; D may be TRBD1 (6 bases). Looked up from germline, CDR1 is LNHDA and CDR2 is SQIVND (reference sequence). The CDR3 is 15 residues long. The germline V and J ends were trimmed by 4 bases and 2 bases, with 14 bases remaining between them. In nucleotides, the CDR3 is TGTGCCAGTAGTAGGCAGGGACAAACCAACTATGGCTACACCTTC. Encoded protein: CASSRQGQTNYGYTF.

This clone was seen ten or more times. The chain's CDR3 is CASSPDQPQHF. CDR3 coding DNA: TGTGCCAGCAGCCCAGATCAGCCCCAGCATTTT. The rearrangement uses TRBV28 and TRBJ1-5; no clear D. The germline V and J ends were trimmed by 6 bases and 5 bases, with 5 bases remaining between them. Germline CDR1 MDHEN, CDR2 SYDVKM. This CDR3 is built from 11 residues.

This clone was seen once. The V and J genes are TRBV6-5 and TRBJ2-7, with D maybe TRBD1 (5 bases). This CDR3 contains 15 residues. The V and J ends lost 5 bases and 1 base respectively, with 15 bases between them. Germline V gene lookup returns CDR1 MNHEY and CDR2 SVGAGI. The CDR3 protein is CASSKGVLVSYEQYF. CDR3 nucleotide sequence: TGTGCCAGCAGTAAAGGGGTCCTAGTGTCCTACGAGCAGTACTTC.

CDR3 amino acids: CASSPGQRSTEAFF. Here the CDR3 DNA reads TGTGCCAGCTCACCAGGACAGAGGTCGACTGAAGCTTTCTTT. This chain uses TRBV18 with TRBJ1-1; tentatively, D is TRBD1 (6 bases). The CDR3 contains 14 residues. The V end was cut by 2 bases, the J end by 5 bases, with 12 bases between. Germline V CDR1 and CDR2: KGHSH, LQKENI.

The J gene is TRBJ1-2, the V gene TRBV4-1; D remains ambiguous. The CDR3 is 15 amino acids. Germline V gene sequence: CDR1 MGHRA, CDR2 YSYEKL. V was clipped by 1 base and J by 5 bases, with 14 bases between them. The CDR3 DNA reads as TGCGCCAGCAGCCAAGTGGCAGATCAAGAGTATGGCTACACCTTC. Its translation: CASSQVADQEYGYTF.

The chain carries TRBV21-1 and TRBJ2-3; whether TRBD1, the table's D call, matches the DNA was not checked. TRBV21-1 is listed as a pseudogene. The CDR3 spans 15 residues. The CDR3 DNA reads as TGTGCCAGCAGCAAATCCAGGGCCCCACGAGATACGCAGTATTTT. Translated, it gives CASSKSRAPRDTQYF.

This clone came up a few times. The chain joins TRBV7-9 to TRBJ2-1; no clear D. Trimming took off 1 base at V and 7 bases at J, with 8 bases between the two ends. Germline assignment: CDR1 SEHNR and CDR2 FQNEAQ (reference sequence). CDR3 length: 13 residues. The CDR3 nucleotides read TGTGCCAGCAGCTTAGGATCAGATAATGAGCAGTTCTTC. Translation gives CASSLGSDNEQFF.

The chain uses TRBV6-1 and TRBJ2-7, with TRBD1 matching 9 bases. Germline V CDR1 and CDR2: MNHNS, SASEGT. The CDR3 spans 13 residues. The J segment lost 7 bases and the V segment lost 7 bases, leaving 8 bases of the junction unmatched. This CDR3 reads CASMGDRAKEQYF. Here the CDR3 DNA reads TGTGCCAGCATGGGGGACAGGGCGAAAGAGCAGTACTTC.

The CDR3 DNA sequence: TGCGCCAGCAGCTTCGGGGGGCCCAATGAAAAACTGTTTTTT. The encoded protein is CASSFGGPNEKLFF. The chain couples TRBV5-1 to TRBJ1-4, with D possibly matching TRBD1 (6 bases). The V gene lost 2 bases and the J gene lost 5 bases, with 10 bases spanning the gap. Germline CDR1 is SGHRS and CDR2 is YFSETQ. CDR3 size: 14 residues.